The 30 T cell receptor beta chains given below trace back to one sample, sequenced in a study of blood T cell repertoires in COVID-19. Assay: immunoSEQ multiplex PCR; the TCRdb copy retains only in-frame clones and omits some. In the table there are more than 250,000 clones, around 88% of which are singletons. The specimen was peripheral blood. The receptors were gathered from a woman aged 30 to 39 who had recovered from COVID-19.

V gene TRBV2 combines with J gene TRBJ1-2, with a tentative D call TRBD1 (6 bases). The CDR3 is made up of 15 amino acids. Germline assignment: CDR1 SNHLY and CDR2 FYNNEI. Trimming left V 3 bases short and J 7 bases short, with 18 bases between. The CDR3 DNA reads TGTGCCAGCAGTGAGGAAACAGGGAAGGGTCGTGGCTACACCTTC. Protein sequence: CASSEETGKGRGYTF.

This chain's CDR3 is CASSISPGSYNEQFF. The CDR3 nucleotides are TGTGCCAGTAGTATATCCCCGGGATCCTACAATGAGCAGTTCTTC. The V call is TRBV19, the J call TRBJ2-1, with TRBD2 as a possible D gene (5 bases). Per germline, CDR1 LNHDA and CDR2 SQIVND (reference sequence). V shed 2 bases and J shed 1 base, with 9 bases lying between them. This CDR3 has 15 amino acids.

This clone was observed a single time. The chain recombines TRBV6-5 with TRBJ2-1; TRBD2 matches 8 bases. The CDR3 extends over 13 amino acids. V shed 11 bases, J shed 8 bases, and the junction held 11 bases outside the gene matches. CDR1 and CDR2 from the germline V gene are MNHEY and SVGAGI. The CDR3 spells CACRDSGTDEQFF. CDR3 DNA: TGTGCCTGTCGAGATAGCGGGACGGATGAGCAGTTCTTC.

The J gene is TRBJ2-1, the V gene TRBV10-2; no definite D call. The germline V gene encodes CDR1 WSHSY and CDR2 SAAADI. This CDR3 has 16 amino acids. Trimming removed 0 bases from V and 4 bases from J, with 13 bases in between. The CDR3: CASSESLPATYNEQFF. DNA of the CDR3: TGCGCCAGCAGTGAGTCGTTGCCAGCGACTTACAATGAGCAGTTCTTC.

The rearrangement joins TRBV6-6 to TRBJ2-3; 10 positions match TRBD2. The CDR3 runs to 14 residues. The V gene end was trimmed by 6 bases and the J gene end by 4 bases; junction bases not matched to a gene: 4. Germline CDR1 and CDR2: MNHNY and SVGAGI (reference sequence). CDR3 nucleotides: TGTGCCAGCAGACCAGGGACTAGCGCAGATACGCAGTATTTT. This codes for CASRPGTSADTQYF.

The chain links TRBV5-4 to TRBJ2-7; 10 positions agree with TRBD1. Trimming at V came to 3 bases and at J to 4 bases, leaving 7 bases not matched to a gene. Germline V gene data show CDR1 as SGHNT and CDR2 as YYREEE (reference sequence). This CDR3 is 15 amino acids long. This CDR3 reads CASSSGGQGIYEQYF. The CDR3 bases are TGTGCCAGCAGCTCAGGGGGACAGGGGATATACGAGCAGTACTTC.

In nucleotides, the CDR3 is TGTGCCACCAACTCGGAGGACAGGGACTATGGCTACACCTTC. This encodes CATNSEDRDYGYTF. The rearrangement links TRBV19 to TRBJ1-2, with TRBD1 identical over 8 bases. Germline trimming cut 10 bases from V and 3 bases from J; bases unmatched to any gene: 10. Per germline, CDR1 LNHDA and CDR2 SQIVND (reference sequence). The CDR3 is 14 residues long.

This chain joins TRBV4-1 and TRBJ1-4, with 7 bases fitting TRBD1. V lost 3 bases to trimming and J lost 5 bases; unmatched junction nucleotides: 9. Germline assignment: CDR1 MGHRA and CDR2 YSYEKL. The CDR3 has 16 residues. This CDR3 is CASSHEWTGENEKLFF. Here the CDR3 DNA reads TGCGCCAGCAGCCACGAATGGACAGGAGAAAATGAAAAACTGTTTTTT.

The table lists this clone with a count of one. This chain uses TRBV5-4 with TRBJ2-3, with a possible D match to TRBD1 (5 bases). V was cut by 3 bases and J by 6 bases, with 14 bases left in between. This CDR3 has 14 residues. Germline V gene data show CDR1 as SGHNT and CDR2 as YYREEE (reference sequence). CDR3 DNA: TGTGCCAGCAGCTCAGGGCCCCCTCGGGATACGCAGTATTTT. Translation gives CASSSGPPRDTQYF. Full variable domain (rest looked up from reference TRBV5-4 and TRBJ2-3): ETGVTQSPTHLIKTRGQQVTLRCSSQSGHNTVSWYQQALGQGPQFIFQYYREEENGRGNFPPRFSGLQFPNYSSELNVNALELDDSALYLCASSSGPPRDTQYFGPGTRLTVL.

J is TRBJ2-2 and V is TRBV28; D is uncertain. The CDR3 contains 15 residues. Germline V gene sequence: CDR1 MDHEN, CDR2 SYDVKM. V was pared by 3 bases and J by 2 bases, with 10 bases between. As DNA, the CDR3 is TGTGCCAGCAGTTTCGTGACACCCAACACCGGGGAGCTGTTTTTT. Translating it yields CASSFVTPNTGELFF.

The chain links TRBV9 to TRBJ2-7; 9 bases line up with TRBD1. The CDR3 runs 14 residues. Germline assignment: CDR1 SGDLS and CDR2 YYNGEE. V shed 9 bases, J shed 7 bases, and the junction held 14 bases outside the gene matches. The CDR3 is CAKNPGTGKGEQYF. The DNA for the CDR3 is TGTGCCAAAAATCCCGGGACAGGGAAGGGAGAGCAGTACTTC.

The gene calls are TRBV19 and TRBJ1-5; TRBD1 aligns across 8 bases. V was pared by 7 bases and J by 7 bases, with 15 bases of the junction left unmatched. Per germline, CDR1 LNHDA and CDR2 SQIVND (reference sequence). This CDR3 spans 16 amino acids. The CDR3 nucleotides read TGTGCCAGTACCTCCTCGCCGACAGGGGTAGGACAGCCCCAGCATTTT. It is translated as CASTSSPTGVGQPQHF.

As DNA, the CDR3 is TGTGCCAGCAGTTTTCAAGCGGGAAGGGGGAATGAGCAGTTCTTC. Its translation is CASSFQAGRGNEQFF. V is TRBV27 and J is TRBJ2-1; tentatively, D is TRBD2 (7 bases). This CDR3 comprises 15 residues. Between the trimmed V and J ends, which lost 3 bases and 7 bases, there was a span of 16 bases. CDR1 and CDR2 (germline): MNHEY, SMNVEV (reference sequence).

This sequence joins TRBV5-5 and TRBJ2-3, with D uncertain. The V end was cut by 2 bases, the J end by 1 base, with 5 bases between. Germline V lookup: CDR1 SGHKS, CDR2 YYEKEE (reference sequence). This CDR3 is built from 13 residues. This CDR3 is CASSFQGTDTQYF. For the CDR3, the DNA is TGTGCCAGCAGCTTCCAGGGCACAGATACGCAGTATTTT.

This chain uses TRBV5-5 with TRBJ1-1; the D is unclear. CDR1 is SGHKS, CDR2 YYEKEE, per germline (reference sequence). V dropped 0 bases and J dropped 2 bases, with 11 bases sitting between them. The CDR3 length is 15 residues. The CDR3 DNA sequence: TGTGCCAGCAGCTTGGTTTTAGGAGGAAACACTGAAGCTTTCTTT. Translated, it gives CASSLVLGGNTEAFF.

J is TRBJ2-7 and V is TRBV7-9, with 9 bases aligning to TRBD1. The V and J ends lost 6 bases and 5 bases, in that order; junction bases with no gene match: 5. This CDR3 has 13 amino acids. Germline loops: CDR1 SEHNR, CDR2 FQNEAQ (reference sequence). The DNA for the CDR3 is TGTGCCAGCAGGCGTGACAGGGGGGACGAGCAGTACTTC. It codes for CASRRDRGDEQYF.

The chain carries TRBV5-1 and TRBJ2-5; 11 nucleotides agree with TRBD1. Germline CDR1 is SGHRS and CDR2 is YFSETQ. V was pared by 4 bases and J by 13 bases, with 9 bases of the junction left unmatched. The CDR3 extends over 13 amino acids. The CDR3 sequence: CASSGGTGGPWYF. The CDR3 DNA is TGCGCCAGCAGCGGAGGGACAGGGGGACCCTGGTACTTC.

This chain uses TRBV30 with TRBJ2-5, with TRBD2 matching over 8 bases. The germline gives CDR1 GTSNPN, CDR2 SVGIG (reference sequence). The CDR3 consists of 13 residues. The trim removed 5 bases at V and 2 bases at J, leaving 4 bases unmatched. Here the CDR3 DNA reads TGTGCCTGGGGGTCGGGGGGGCAAGAGACCCAGTACTTC. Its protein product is CAWGSGGQETQYF. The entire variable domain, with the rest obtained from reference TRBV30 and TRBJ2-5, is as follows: SQTIHQWPATLVQPVGSPLSLECTVEGTSNPNLYWYRQAAGRGLQLLFYSVGIGQISSEVPQNLSASRPQDRQFILSSKKLLLSDSGFYLCAWGSGGQETQYFGPGTRLLVL.

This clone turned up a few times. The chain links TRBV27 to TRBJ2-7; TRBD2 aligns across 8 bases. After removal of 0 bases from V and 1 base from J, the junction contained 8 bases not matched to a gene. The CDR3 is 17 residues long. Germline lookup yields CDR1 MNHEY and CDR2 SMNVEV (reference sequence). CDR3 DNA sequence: TGTGCCAGCAGTTTATCGCTTCCACGGGGGGGGTCCTACGAGCAGTACTTC. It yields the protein CASSLSLPRGGSYEQYF.

Here the CDR3 reads CASSLGTDQPQHF. The CDR3 DNA follows: TGTGCCAGCAGTTTGGGTACAGACCAGCCCCAGCATTTT. The rearrangement uses TRBV27 and TRBJ1-5; D not resolved. Deletions cut 3 bases from V and 7 bases from J, with 10 bases between. The germline gives CDR1 MNHEY, CDR2 SMNVEV (reference sequence). This CDR3 has 13 residues.

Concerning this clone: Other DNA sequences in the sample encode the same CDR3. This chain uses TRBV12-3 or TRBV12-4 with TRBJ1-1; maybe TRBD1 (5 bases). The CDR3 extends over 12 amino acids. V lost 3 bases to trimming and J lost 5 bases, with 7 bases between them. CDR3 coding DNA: TGTGCCAGCAGTTTTGGGGGGACTGAAGCTTTCTTT. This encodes CASSFGGTEAFF.

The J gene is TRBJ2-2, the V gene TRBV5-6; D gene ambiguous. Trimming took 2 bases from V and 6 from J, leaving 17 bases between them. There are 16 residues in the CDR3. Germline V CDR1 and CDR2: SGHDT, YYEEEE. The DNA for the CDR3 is TGTGCCAGCAGCTTAATTACAATAAGAAAAGCCGGGGAGCTGTTTTTT. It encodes CASSLITIRKAGELFF. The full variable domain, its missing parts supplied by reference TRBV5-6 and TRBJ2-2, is DAGVTQSPTHLIKTRGQQVTLRCSPKSGHDTVSWYQQALGQGPQFIFQYYEEEERQRGNFPDRFSGHQFPNYSSELNVNALLLGDSALYLCASSLITIRKAGELFFGEGSRLTVL.

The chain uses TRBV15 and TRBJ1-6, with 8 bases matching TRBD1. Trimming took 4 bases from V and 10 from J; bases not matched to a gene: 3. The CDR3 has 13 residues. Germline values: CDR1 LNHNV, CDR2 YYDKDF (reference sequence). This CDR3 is CATSTGGGSPLHF. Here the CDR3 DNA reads TGTGCCACCAGCACAGGGGGCGGGTCACCCCTCCACTTT.

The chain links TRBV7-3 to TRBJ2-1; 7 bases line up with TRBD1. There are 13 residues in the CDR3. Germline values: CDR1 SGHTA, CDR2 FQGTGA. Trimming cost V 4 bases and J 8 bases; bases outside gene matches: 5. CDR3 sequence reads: CASSSNRGHEQFF. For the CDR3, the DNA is TGTGCCAGCAGCTCTAACAGGGGCCATGAGCAGTTCTTC.

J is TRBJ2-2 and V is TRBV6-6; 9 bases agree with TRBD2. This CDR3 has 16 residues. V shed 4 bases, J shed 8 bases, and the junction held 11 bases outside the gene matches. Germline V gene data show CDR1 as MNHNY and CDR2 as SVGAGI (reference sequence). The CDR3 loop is CASSWPRGRAGGELFF. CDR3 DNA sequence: TGTGCCAGCAGTTGGCCCCGCGGGAGGGCAGGGGGGGAGCTGTTTTTT.

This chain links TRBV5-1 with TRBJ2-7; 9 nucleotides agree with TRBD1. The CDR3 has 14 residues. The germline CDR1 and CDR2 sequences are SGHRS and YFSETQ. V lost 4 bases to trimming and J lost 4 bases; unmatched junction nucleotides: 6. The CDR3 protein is CASSLPGQGYEQYF. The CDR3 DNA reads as TGCGCCAGCAGCCTGCCGGGACAGGGTTACGAGCAGTACTTC.

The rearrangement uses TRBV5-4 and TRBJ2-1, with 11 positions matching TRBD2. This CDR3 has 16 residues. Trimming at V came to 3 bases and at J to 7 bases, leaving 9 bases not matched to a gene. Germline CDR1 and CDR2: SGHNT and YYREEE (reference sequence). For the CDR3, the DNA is TGTGCCAGCAGCTGGTTAGCGGGAGGGCCTGGGAATGAGCAGTTCTTC. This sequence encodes CASSWLAGGPGNEQFF.

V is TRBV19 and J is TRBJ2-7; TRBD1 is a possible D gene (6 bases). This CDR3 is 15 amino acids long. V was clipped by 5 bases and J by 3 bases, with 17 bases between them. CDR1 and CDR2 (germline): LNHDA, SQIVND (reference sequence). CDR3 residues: CASSPRGPPIYEQYF. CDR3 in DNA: TGTGCCAGTAGTCCCAGGGGACCGCCCATCTACGAGCAGTACTTC.

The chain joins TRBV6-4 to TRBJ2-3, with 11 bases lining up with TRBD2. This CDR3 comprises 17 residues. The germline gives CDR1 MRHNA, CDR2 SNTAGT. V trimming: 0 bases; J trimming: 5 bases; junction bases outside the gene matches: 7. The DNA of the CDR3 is TGTGCCAGCAGTGACTCGTCGGTAGCGGGGGGGCGAGATACGCAGTATTTT. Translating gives CASSDSSVAGGRDTQYF.

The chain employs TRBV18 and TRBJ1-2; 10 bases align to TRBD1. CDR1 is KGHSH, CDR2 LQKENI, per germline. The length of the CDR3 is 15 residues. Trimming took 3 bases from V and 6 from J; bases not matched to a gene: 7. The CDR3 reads CASSPRDRGINGYTF. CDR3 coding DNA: TGTGCCAGCTCACCCCGGGACAGGGGCATAAATGGCTACACCTTC.